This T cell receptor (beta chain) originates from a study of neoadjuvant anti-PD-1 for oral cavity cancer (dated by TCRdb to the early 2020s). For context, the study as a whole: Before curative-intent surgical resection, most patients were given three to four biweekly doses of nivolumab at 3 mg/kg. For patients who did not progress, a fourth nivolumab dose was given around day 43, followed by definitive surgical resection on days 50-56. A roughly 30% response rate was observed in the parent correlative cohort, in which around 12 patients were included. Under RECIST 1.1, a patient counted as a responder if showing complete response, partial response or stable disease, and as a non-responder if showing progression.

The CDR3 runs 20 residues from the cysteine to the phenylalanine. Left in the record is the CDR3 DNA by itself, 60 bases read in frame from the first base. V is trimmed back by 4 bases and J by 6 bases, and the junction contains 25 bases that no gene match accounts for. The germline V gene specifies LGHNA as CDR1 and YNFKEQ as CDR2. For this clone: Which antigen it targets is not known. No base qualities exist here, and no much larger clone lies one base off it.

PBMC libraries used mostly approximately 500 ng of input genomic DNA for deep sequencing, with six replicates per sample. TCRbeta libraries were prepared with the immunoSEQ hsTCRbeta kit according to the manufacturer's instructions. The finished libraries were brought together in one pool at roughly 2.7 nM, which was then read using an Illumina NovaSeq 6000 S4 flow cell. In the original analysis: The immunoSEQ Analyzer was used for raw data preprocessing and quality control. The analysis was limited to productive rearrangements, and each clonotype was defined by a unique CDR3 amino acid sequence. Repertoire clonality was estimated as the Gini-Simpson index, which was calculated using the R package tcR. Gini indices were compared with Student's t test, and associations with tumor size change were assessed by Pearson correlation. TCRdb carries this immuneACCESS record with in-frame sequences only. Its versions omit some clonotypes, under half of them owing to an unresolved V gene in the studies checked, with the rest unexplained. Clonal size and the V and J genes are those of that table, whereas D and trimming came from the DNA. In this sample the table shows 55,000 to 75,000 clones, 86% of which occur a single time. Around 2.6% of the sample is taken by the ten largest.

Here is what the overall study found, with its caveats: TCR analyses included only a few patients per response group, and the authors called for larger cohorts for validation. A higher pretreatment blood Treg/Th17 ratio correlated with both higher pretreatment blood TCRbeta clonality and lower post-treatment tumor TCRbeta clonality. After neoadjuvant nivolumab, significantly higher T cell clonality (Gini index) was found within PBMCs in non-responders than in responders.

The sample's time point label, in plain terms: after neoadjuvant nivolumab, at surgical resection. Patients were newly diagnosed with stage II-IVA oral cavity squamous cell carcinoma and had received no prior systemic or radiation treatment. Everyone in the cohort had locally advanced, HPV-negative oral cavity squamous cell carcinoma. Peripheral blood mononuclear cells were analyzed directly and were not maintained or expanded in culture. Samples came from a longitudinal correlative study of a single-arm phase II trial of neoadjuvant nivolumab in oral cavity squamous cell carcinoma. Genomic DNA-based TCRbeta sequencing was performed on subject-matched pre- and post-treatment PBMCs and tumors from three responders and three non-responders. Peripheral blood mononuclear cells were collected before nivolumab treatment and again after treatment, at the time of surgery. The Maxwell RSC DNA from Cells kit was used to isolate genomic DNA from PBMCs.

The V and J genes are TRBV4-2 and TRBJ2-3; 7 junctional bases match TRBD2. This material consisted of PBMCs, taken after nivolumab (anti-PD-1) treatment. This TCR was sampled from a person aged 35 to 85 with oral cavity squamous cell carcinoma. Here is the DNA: TGTGCCAGCAGCCCCCCGATCCCTCCAGCGGGGCTCAACCCCGGGGATACGCAGTATTTT. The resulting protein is CASSPPIPPAGLNPGDTQYF.